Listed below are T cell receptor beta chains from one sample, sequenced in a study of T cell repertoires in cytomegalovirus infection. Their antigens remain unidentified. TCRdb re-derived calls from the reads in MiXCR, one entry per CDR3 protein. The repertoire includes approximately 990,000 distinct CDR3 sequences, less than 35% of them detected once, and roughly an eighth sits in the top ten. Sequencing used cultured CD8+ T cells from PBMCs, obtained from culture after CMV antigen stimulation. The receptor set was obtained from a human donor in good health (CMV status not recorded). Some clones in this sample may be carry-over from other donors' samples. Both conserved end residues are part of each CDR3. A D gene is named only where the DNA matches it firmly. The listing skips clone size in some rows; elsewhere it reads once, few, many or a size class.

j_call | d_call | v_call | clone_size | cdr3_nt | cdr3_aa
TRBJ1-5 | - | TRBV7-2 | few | TGTGCCAGCAGCTTAGTTGGGCCGTATAGCAATCAGCCCCAGCATTTT | CASSLVGPYSNQPQHF
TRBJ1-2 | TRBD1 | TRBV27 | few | TGTGCCAGCAGTGCCGGGACAGGGATGGTTGGCTACACCTTC | CASSAGTGMVGYTF
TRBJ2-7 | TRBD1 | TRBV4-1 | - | TGCGCCAGCAGCCCGGAGATACAGGGGTCCGGCGAGCAGTACTTC | CASSPEIQGSGEQYF
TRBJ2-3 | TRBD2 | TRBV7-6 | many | TGTGCCAGCAGCGCTCGAGGACTAGCGGGGGGGCCGGCAGATACGCAGTATTTT | CASSARGLAGGPADTQYF
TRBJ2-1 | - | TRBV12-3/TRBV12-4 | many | TGTGCCAGCAGTCCCACGGGACTTAGCTCCTACAATGAGCAGTTCTTC | CASSPTGLSSYNEQFF
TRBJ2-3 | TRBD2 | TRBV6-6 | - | TGTGCCAGCAGTTACCGGGCGGGGGGGCTTGAGGTGGCCCAAGATACGCAGTATTTT | CASSYRAGGLEVAQDTQYF
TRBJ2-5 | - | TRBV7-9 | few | TGTGCCAGCAGCTCCATGGACTACGCCGGTCGCTTCCAAGAGACCCAGTACTTC | CASSSMDYAGRFQETQYF
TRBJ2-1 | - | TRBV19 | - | TGTGCCAGTAGTTTTCGGACAGTAGGCAATGAGCAGTTCTTC | CASSFRTVGNEQFF
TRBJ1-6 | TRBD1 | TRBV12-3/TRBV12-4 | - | TGTGCCAGCAGTTTGGCGGGACAGTCATTTAATTCACCCCTCCACTTT | CASSLAGQSFNSPLHF
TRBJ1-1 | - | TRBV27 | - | TGTGCCAGCAGTTTAAGCACAACCACTGAAGCTTTCTTT | CASSLSTTTEAFF
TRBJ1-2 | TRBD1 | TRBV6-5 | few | TGTGCCAGCAGTTACTCGCGGACAGGGATCGGCTACACCTTC | CASSYSRTGIGYTF
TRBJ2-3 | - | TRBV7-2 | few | TGTGCCAGCAGCCCGAGCGGCCACGGAGATACGCAGTATTTT | CASSPSGHGDTQYF
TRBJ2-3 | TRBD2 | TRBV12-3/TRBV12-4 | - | TGTGCCAGCAGTTTCGTCAGCGGGGGAGTTACTAGCACAGATACGCAGTATTTT | CASSFVSGGVTSTDTQYF
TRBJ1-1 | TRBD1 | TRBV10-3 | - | TGTGCCATCATTTGGACAGGGCCGAGCAACGGGCGCACTGAAGCTTTCTTT | CAIIWTGPSNGRTEAFF
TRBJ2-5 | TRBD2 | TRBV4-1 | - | TGCGCCAGCAGCCAAGTTTCTAGCGGGGGCCAAGAGACCCAGTACTTC | CASSQVSSGGQETQYF
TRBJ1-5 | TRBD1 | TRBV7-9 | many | TGTGCCAGCAGTAAAGGACAGGGATCGATTGATAGAAATCAGCCCCAGCATTTT | CASSKGQGSIDRNQPQHF
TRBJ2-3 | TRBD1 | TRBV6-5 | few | TGTGCCAGCAGTTACTGGTCCGGGACAGGGATCTCTGCTAGCACAGATACGCAGTATTTT | CASSYWSGTGISASTDTQYF
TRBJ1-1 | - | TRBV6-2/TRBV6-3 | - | TGTGCCAGCAGTCCAAACATGGACGGACCGAACACTGAAGCTTTCTTT | CASSPNMDGPNTEAFF
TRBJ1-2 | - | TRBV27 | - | TGTGCCAGCAGTGAGGGGCAGGGGTTCGGCTATGGCTACACCTTC | CASSEGQGFGYGYTF
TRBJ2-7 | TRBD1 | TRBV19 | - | TGTGCCAGTCGGACAGGGAAGTTCCCCTACTACGAGCAGTACTTC | CASRTGKFPYYEQYF
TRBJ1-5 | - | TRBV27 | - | TGTGCCAGCAGTATAATCCGTGGAGAGACTCAGCCCCAGCATTTT | CASSIIRGETQPQHF
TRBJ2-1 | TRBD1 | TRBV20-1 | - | TGCAGTGCTGCACGTCCGGGACAGGGGTCCTACAATGAGCAGTTCTTC | CSAARPGQGSYNEQFF
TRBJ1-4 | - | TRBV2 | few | TGTGCCAGCAGCTCCCAACACGAAAAACTGTTTTTT | CASSSQHEKLFF
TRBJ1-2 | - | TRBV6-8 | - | TGTGCCAGCAGGTGGCGGGACACCTATGGCTACACCTTC | CASRWRDTYGYTF
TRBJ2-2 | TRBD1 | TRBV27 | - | TGTGCCAGCAGTCTGACAGGGGGGGTCGGGGAGCTGTTTTTT | CASSLTGGVGELFF
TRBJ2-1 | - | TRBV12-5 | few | TGTGCTAGTGGTCACCCCTCACAGGGTATCAATGAGCAGTTCTTC | CASGHPSQGINEQFF
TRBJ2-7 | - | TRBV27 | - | TGTGCCAGCAGTTTAACGGGGGGCCATTCCTACGAGCAGTACTTC | CASSLTGGHSYEQYF
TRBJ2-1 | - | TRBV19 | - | TGTGCCAGTAGTATAGGCCAGGAGGGGATAGTAAGTTATGAGCAGTTCTTC | CASSIGQEGIVSYEQFF
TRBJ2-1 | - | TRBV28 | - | TGTGCCAGCAGTTTCACCCGGGTTGGAAGGGAAAACAATGAGCAGTTCTTC | CASSFTRVGRENNEQFF
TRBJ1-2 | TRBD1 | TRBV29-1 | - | TGCAGCGTTGAAGATCTCCAGACAGGGGAGTATGGCTACACCTTC | CSVEDLQTGEYGYTF
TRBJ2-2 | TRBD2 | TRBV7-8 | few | TGTGCCAGCAGCCCTGCTAGCGGGGGGGCCAGTGGCGGGGAGCTGTTTTTT | CASSPASGGASGGELFF
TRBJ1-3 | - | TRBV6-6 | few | TGTGCCAGCAGTCCGACAGCGGGAAACACCATATATTTT | CASSPTAGNTIYF
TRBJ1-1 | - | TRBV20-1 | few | TGCAGTGCTAGAGGGGGGCCAGGGAACACTGAAGCTTTCTTT | CSARGGPGNTEAFF
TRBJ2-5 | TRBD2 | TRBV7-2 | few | TGTGCCAGCAGGCCGCGGGGGACCTCCCAAGAGACCCAGTACTTC | CASRPRGTSQETQYF
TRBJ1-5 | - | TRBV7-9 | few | TGTGCCAGCAGCTTAGAAGGTATCGGGTTCCTCAATCAGCCCCAGCATTTT | CASSLEGIGFLNQPQHF
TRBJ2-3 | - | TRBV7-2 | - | TGTCCCAGCAGCTTAGCGTGGGCAGGCTTAGATACGCAGTATTTT | CPSSLAWAGLDTQYF
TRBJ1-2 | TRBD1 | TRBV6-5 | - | TGTGCCAGCAGTTACTCCCGCTTCGGGACAGTCTATGGCTACACCTTC | CASSYSRFGTVYGYTF
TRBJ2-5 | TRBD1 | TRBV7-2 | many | TGTGCCAGCAGCCGCAGGGGGCTGGTGGAGACCCAGTACTTC | CASSRRGLVETQYF
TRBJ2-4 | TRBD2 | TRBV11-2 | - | TGTGCCAGCAGCCCGTGGACTAGCGGGGCTCTAGCCAAAAACATTCAGTACTTC | CASSPWTSGALAKNIQYF
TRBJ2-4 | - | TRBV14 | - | TGTGCCAGCAGCCAATCCGGGGACAAAAACATTCAGTACTTC | CASSQSGDKNIQYF
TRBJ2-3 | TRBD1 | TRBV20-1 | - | TGCAGTGCTGAGATGGACAGGGGCACAGATACGCAGTATTTT | CSAEMDRGTDTQYF
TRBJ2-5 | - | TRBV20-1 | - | TGCAGTGCTAGAATGGCGGCCCAAGAGACCCAGTACTTC | CSARMAAQETQYF
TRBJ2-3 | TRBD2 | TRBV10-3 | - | TGTGCCATCAGTGCGAGCGGGGGGGCCTCAGATACGCAGTATTTT | CAISASGGASDTQYF
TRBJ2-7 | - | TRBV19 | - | TGTGCCAGTAATTTTGGGATTTCGGGGGAGCCCTACGAGCAGTACTTC | CASNFGISGEPYEQYF
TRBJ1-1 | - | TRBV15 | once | TGTGCCAGCCTCGACGGGGGGCTGAACACTGAAGCTTTCTTT | CASLDGGLNTEAFF
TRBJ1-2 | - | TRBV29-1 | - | TGCAGCGTACAACAGGGAAAGGGCTTCGCCTATGGCTACACCTTC | CSVQQGKGFAYGYTF
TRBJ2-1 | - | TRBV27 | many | TGTGCCAGCAGCTCCCCTAGAGGCTCCTACAATGAGCAGTTCTTC | CASSSPRGSYNEQFF